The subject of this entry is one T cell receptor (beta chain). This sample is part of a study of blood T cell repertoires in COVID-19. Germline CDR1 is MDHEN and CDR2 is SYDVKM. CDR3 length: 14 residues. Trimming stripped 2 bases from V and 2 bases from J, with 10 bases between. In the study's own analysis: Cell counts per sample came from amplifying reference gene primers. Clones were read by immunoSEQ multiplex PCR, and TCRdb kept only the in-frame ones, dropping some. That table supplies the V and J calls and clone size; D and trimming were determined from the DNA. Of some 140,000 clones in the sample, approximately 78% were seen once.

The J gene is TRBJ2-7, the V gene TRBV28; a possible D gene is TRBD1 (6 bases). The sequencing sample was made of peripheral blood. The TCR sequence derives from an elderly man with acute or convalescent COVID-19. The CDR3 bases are TGTGCCAGCAGTTTAGGGGACATCCCCTACGAGCAGTACGTC. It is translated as CASSLGDIPYEQYV.